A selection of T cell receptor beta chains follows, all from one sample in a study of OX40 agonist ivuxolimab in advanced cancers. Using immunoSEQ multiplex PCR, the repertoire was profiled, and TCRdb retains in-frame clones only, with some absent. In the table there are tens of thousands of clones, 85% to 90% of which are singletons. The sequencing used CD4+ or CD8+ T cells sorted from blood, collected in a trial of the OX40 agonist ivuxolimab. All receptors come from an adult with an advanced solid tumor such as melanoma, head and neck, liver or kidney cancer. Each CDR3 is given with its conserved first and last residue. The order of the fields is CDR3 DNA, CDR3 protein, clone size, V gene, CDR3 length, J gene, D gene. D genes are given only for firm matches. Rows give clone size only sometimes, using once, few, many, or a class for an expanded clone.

TGTGCCATCAGTGAGTCGAGAGGACAGGGGAGACAAGAGACCCAGTACTTC CAISESRGQGRQETQYF - TRBV10-3 17 TRBJ2-5 TRBD1
TGCGCCAGCAGCTTGATGGATACGCAGTATTTT CASSLMDTQYF few TRBV5-1 11 TRBJ2-3 -
TGTGCCAGCAGCCTGTGGACTAGCGGGGGATCCTACAATGAGCAGTTCTTC CASSLWTSGGSYNEQFF - TRBV5-6 17 TRBJ2-1 TRBD2
TGTGCCAGTAGTATACGAGGGAAGGGATTGGCTCCGGGGGAGCAGTACTTC CASSIRGKGLAPGEQYF - TRBV19 17 TRBJ2-7 -
TGTGCCAGCAGCCGCGGCCCTGGCGCTGAAGCTTTCTTT CASSRGPGAEAFF - TRBV11-3 13 TRBJ1-1 -
TGTGCCAGCAGCTTTTACTACGAGCAGTACTTC CASSFYYEQYF - TRBV11-1 11 TRBJ2-7 -
TGTGCCAGCAGTGTATCATACGAGCAGTACTTC CASSVSYEQYF - TRBV6-1 11 TRBJ2-7 -
TGTGCCAGTAGTGCCGGCGGGACAGGGGGTAGGAAAGCTTTCTTT CASSAGGTGGRKAFF - TRBV19 15 TRBJ1-1 TRBD1
TGTGCCAGCACCCAAAATACAGGGGGCTATGGCTACACCTTC CASTQNTGGYGYTF - TRBV7-9 14 TRBJ1-2 TRBD1
TGTGCCAGCAGTGAACAGGCCCCCTACGAGCAGTACTTC CASSEQAPYEQYF - TRBV2 13 TRBJ2-7 -
TGTGCCAGCAGTGAAGGACAAGGCACTGAAGCTTTCTTT CASSEGQGTEAFF - TRBV6-1 13 TRBJ1-1 -
TGTGCCAGTAGCTTTAGCGGTAAAAGGGCGCAGTATTTT CASSFSGKRAQYF - TRBV19 13 TRBJ2-3 -
TGTGCCAGCAGCTTGAGGGGGACAGGCTCCTACAATGAGCAGTTCTTC CASSLRGTGSYNEQFF - TRBV7-3 16 TRBJ2-1 TRBD1
TGCGCCAGCAGAGAAGGTCCCCAAAGTGGCTACACCTTC CASREGPQSGYTF - TRBV5-1 13 TRBJ1-2 -
TGTGCCAGCGTTCTAACTAGCGGGAGGGTAAATGAGCAGTTCTTC CASVLTSGRVNEQFF - TRBV7-9 15 TRBJ2-1 TRBD2
TGTGCCAGTAGTATAGCCCGACAGGGGGGGTATAAGAATCAGCCCCAGCATTTT CASSIARQGGYKNQPQHF - TRBV19 18 TRBJ1-5 TRBD1
TGCGCCAGCAGCGAGAGCCCAGATTACGAGCAGTACTTC CASSESPDYEQYF - TRBV5-1 13 TRBJ2-7 -
TGTGCCAGCAGCCACACAGGGGCTGATGAGCAGTTCTTC CASSHTGADEQFF - TRBV7-2 13 TRBJ2-1 TRBD1
TGTGCCTGGAGGAGGTCGGAGCTCCAGGAGCAGTTCTTC CAWRRSELQEQFF - TRBV30 13 TRBJ2-1 -
TGTGCCAGCAGTTTGAGACCATTCGAAGCTTTCTTT CASSLRPFEAFF - TRBV28 12 TRBJ1-1 -
TGTGCCAGCAGGGACAGCGGAGGGGGAGAGACCCAGTACTTC CASRDSGGGETQYF - TRBV19 14 TRBJ2-5 -
TGTGCCAGCAGTGCCTGGACAGTGACAGAAGATTATGGCTACACCTTC CASSAWTVTEDYGYTF - TRBV6-1 16 TRBJ1-2 -
TGTGCCAGCAGTGAGCCCGGGCTTGGGAATGAGCAGTTCTTC CASSEPGLGNEQFF - TRBV6-4 14 TRBJ2-1 -
TGTGCCAGTAGTATGCCGGGACAGAGAACTACCGGGGAGCTGTTTTTT CASSMPGQRTTGELFF - TRBV19 16 TRBJ2-2 TRBD1
TGTGCCAGCAGCCCCCAGGGGGGCTCTGGAAACACCATATATTTT CASSPQGGSGNTIYF - TRBV9 15 TRBJ1-3 TRBD1
TGTGCCAGCAGCCCAGTAAGGGGATATGGGGATGAGCAGTTCTTC CASSPVRGYGDEQFF once TRBV4-2 15 TRBJ2-1 -
TGTGCCAGCAGCTTACTGGGACTTAATGAAAAACTGTTTTTT CASSLLGLNEKLFF once TRBV7-2 14 TRBJ1-4 -
TGCGCCAGCAGCTTAGGCAGGGGGCCCCAAGAGACCCAGTACTTC CASSLGRGPQETQYF - TRBV5-1 15 TRBJ2-5 TRBD1
TGTGCCAGCAGCCTAGGGAATAATGAGGAAAAACTGTTTTTT CASSLGNNEEKLFF - TRBV4-2 14 TRBJ1-4 -
TGTGCCAGCAGTGGCAGGGGGCAAGAGACCCAGTACTTC CASSGRGQETQYF - TRBV6-6 13 TRBJ2-5 TRBD1
TGCGCCAGCAGCCATAGGACAGGGTCTGACCGGGCATCCTACGAGCAGTACTTC CASSHRTGSDRASYEQYF - TRBV5-1 18 TRBJ2-7 TRBD1
TGTGCCAGCAGCGTAGGCTCAGCTCAAAATTCACCCCTCCACTTT CASSVGSAQNSPLHF - TRBV9 15 TRBJ1-6 -
TGTGCCAGCATTGAACAGGCTATCCTGTACAATGAGCAGTTCTTC CASIEQAILYNEQFF - TRBV6-1 15 TRBJ2-1 -
TGTGCCAGCAGCCGGGACAGGGACACCGGGGAGCTGTTTTTT CASSRDRDTGELFF - TRBV5-4 14 TRBJ2-2 TRBD1
TGTGCCATTCAGGTTCCGGGGGGCTACGAGCAGTACTTC CAIQVPGGYEQYF - TRBV10-3 13 TRBJ2-7 TRBD2
TGCAGCGTTGCAGAGGGCTACGAGCAGTACTTC CSVAEGYEQYF - TRBV29-1 11 TRBJ2-7 -
TGTGCCAGCAGCTTAGCGGACAGCTACGAGCAGTACTTC CASSLADSYEQYF - TRBV7-8 13 TRBJ2-7 -
TGTGCCAGCAGTGAAGGCGGGCGCACAGATACGCAGTATTTT CASSEGGRTDTQYF - TRBV6-1 14 TRBJ2-3 -
TGTGCCAGCAGCTTAGGGCTTCTCAAAGCTTTCTTT CASSLGLLKAFF - TRBV7-9 12 TRBJ1-1 -
TGTGCCACCAGCAGAGAGAGGACAGGGGACGGGCAGCCCCAGCATTTT CATSRERTGDGQPQHF - TRBV15 16 TRBJ1-5 TRBD1
TGTGCCAGCAGCCCCGGAGGGGGTAATGAAAAACTGTTTTTT CASSPGGGNEKLFF - TRBV5-6 14 TRBJ1-4 -
TGTGCCAGCAGCCCAAGGACTAGCGGGGACTACGAGCAGTACTTC CASSPRTSGDYEQYF - TRBV7-2 15 TRBJ2-7 TRBD2
TGCGCCAGCAGCCAAGGGCGGGGGGGGGCCACAGATACGCAGTATTTT CASSQGRGGATDTQYF - TRBV4-1 16 TRBJ2-3 TRBD2